The sequence of this T cell receptor beta chain was determined in a study of cytomegalovirus exposure and HLA in healthy donors. Germline assignment: CDR1 SGDLS and CDR2 YYNGEE. Losses at the gene ends were 7 bases for V and 6 bases for J; bases not matched to a gene: 11. This CDR3 has 14 amino acids. A word on this clone: The antigen remains unidentified.

A multiplex PCR was run with 60 Vbeta primers and 13 Jbeta primers. Measured with immunoSEQ multiplex PCR; TCRdb has only the in-frame clones, and not every one. Of roughly 100,000 clones listed, 70% to 85% are singletons. General observations from the study: A prior analysis recorded that most TCR beta V segments were productive about 87% or about 30% of the time.

The chain has TRBV9 and TRBJ1-2; 8 bases line up with TRBD1. This clonotype was sampled from a boy aged 5-17 years in good health and CMV-seronegative. Sequencing was done on a sample of PBMCs. In nucleotides, the CDR3 is TGTGCCAGCCGTTCGCCGGGACAGGCCGATGGCTACACCTTC. This encodes CASRSPGQADGYTF.